The rows below give T cell receptor beta chains drawn from one sample of a study of CD8+ T cells in alopecia areata. Repertoires were generated with immunoSEQ multiplex PCR, while TCRdb's copy carries only in-frame clones and drops some. This table holds about 200,000 clones, roughly 66% found once. The specimen comprised CD4+ T cells sorted from blood, sampled at week 24, from a patient treated with tofacitinib. These receptors originate from a human donor with alopecia areata. Both conserved end residues are part of each CDR3. D genes are given only for firm matches. The size field is filled for only some rows; it gives once, few, many or a size class.

d_call	clone_size	v_call	j_call	cdr3_aa	cdr3_nt
TRBD1	.	TRBV28	TRBJ1-5	CASLMGTEYQPQHF	TGTGCCAGTCTTATGGGGACAGAATATCAGCCCCAGCATTTT
TRBD2	.	TRBV11-1	TRBJ2-7	CASSLTSGGTYEQYF	TGTGCCAGCAGTTTGACTAGCGGGGGAACCTACGAGCAGTACTTC
.	.	TRBV15	TRBJ1-2	CATSSSPAQGINTF	TGTGCCACCAGCAGCTCCCCTGCGCAGGGGATCAACACCTTC
.	.	TRBV27	TRBJ1-5	CASSRGGQPQHF	TGTGCCAGCAGCAGGGGTGGTCAGCCCCAGCATTTT
.	.	TRBV7-9	TRBJ1-4	CASSLAGGRGEKLFF	TGTGCCAGCAGCTTAGCTGGGGGGCGAGGCGAAAAACTGTTTTTT
.	.	TRBV5-1	TRBJ2-6	CASSQQGSGANVLTF	TGCGCCAGCAGCCAGCAGGGGTCTGGGGCCAACGTCCTGACTTTC
.	.	TRBV5-1	TRBJ2-3	CASSLDVSTDTQYF	TGCGCCAGCAGCTTGGATGTCAGCACAGATACGCAGTATTTT
.	.	TRBV5-1	TRBJ2-2	CASSLVRVANTGELFF	TGCGCCAGCAGCTTGGTTCGGGTCGCGAACACCGGGGAGCTGTTTTTT
TRBD1	.	TRBV7-2	TRBJ1-2	CASSLVGTGNPYGYTF	TGTGCCAGCAGCTTAGTAGGGACAGGCAACCCCTATGGCTACACCTTC
TRBD1	.	TRBV4-3	TRBJ1-2	CASSQIRAGQENYGYTF	TGCGCCAGCAGCCAAATTCGTGCGGGACAGGAAAACTATGGCTACACCTTC
TRBD1	.	TRBV29-1	TRBJ1-2	CSAQGQGPNYGYTF	TGCAGCGCGCAGGGACAGGGACCTAACTATGGCTACACCTTC
TRBD2	.	TRBV27	TRBJ2-2	CASRKTSGVNTGELFF	TGTGCCAGCCGAAAGACTAGCGGGGTCAACACCGGGGAGCTGTTTTTT
TRBD1	.	TRBV6-5	TRBJ2-1	CASLTGGVLNEQFF	TGTGCCAGCCTTACAGGGGGCGTACTCAATGAGCAGTTCTTC
.	once	TRBV18	TRBJ2-7	CASSPQANYEQYF	TGTGCCAGCTCACCACAGGCCAACTACGAGCAGTACTTC
.	.	TRBV10-3	TRBJ1-1	CAIRGNTEAFF	TGTGCCATCAGGGGAAACACTGAAGCTTTCTTT
.	.	TRBV30	TRBJ1-3	CAWSVRASSGNTIYF	TGTGCCTGGAGTGTAAGGGCAAGCTCTGGAAACACCATATATTTT
.	.	TRBV2	TRBJ1-2	CASSGPSPGSYGYTF	TGTGCCAGCAGTGGCCCGTCTCCCGGATCCTATGGCTACACCTTC
.	.	TRBV29-1	TRBJ1-2	CSVERDIHGYTF	TGCAGCGTTGAAAGGGACATTCATGGCTACACCTTC
.	.	TRBV29-1	TRBJ2-5	CSGRREQETQYF	TGCAGCGGCAGGAGGGAACAAGAGACCCAGTACTTC
TRBD1	.	TRBV5-1	TRBJ1-1	CASSPNVRTGTPFF	TGCGCCAGCAGCCCTAATGTGAGGACAGGGACTCCTTTCTTT
.	.	TRBV6-1	TRBJ2-3	CASTSRDTQYF	TGTGCCAGCACTTCGAGAGATACGCAGTATTTT
TRBD2	.	TRBV4-3	TRBJ2-1	CASSQDVSGASYNEQFF	TGCGCCAGCAGCCAAGATGTTAGCGGGGCCTCTTACAATGAGCAGTTCTTC
.	.	TRBV7-3	TRBJ2-5	CASSGRDEETQYF	TGTGCCAGCAGCGGCCGGGACGAAGAGACCCAGTACTTC
.	few	TRBV28	TRBJ2-7	CASQAGSYEQYF	TGTGCCAGCCAGGCCGGGAGCTACGAGCAGTACTTC
.	.	TRBV6-1	TRBJ2-5	CASSALRGETQYF	TGTGCCAGCAGTGCCCTCAGGGGAGAGACCCAGTACTTC
.	few	TRBV25-1	TRBJ2-3	CATSAVIRDTQYF	TGTGCCACCTCAGCCGTGATCAGGGATACGCAGTATTTT
TRBD1	.	TRBV18	TRBJ1-1	CASSPMGGQVNTEAFF	TGTGCCAGCTCACCGATGGGGGGACAGGTGAACACTGAAGCTTTCTTT
.	few	TRBV11-2	TRBJ2-1	CASSSDRTEQFF	TGTGCCAGCAGCTCAGACAGGACGGAGCAGTTCTTC
.	once	TRBV30	TRBJ1-1	CAWIYREGTEAFF	TGTGCCTGGATATACAGGGAAGGAACTGAAGCTTTCTTT
.	.	TRBV9	TRBJ2-6	CASSVDPGTGANVLTF	TGTGCCAGCAGCGTAGATCCAGGGACTGGGGCCAACGTCCTGACTTTC
TRBD1	few	TRBV7-8	TRBJ1-6	CASSPRDRVRNSPLHF	TGTGCCAGCAGCCCGCGGGACAGGGTGCGGAATTCACCCCTCCACTTT
.	.	TRBV7-2	TRBJ1-5	CASSLSVNQPQHF	TGTGCCAGCAGCTTATCTGTCAATCAGCCCCAGCATTTT
.	.	TRBV29-1	TRBJ1-5	CSATRGLNQPQHF	TGCAGCGCCACCAGGGGCCTCAATCAGCCCCAGCATTTT
.	.	TRBV30	TRBJ2-7	CAWSHQTDSLSYEQYF	TGTGCCTGGAGTCATCAAACGGACAGCCTCTCCTACGAGCAGTACTTC
.	.	TRBV25-1	TRBJ2-5	CASSQPGRGRETQYF	TGTGCCAGCAGCCAACCGGGACGAGGACGAGAGACCCAGTACTTC
.	.	TRBV29-1	TRBJ2-1	CSVQGGYNEQFF	TGCAGCGTTCAGGGAGGCTACAATGAGCAGTTCTTC
TRBD1	few	TRBV7-9	TRBJ1-1	CASSPLGQSTEAFF	TGTGCCAGCAGCCCCCTGGGACAGAGCACTGAAGCTTTCTTT
.	once	TRBV12-5	TRBJ1-5	CASVGEGSNQPQHF	TGTGCTAGTGTCGGGGAAGGTAGCAATCAGCCCCAGCATTTT
.	few	TRBV28	TRBJ2-7	CASTSFYEQYF	TGTGCCAGCACCTCTTTTTACGAGCAGTACTTC
.	few	TRBV10-3	TRBJ1-2	CAISGQGNYGYTF	TGTGCCATCAGTGGCCAGGGTAACTATGGCTACACCTTC
.	once	TRBV25-1	TRBJ1-2	CASSVGTVNYGYTF	TGTGCCAGCAGTGTTGGGACTGTTAACTATGGCTACACCTTC
.	few	TRBV10-3	TRBJ2-3	CAISTTDTQYF	TGTGCCATCAGTACCACAGATACGCAGTATTTT
.	.	TRBV28	TRBJ2-4	CASSFGVKNIQYF	TGTGCCAGCAGTTTCGGAGTCAAAAACATTCAGTACTTC
TRBD1	.	TRBV29-1	TRBJ2-1	CSVSSTGIYNEQFF	TGCAGCGTTAGCTCGACAGGGATTTATAATGAGCAGTTCTTC
.	few	TRBV2	TRBJ1-3	CASSEAGYSGNTIYF	TGTGCCAGCAGTGAAGCGGGTTATAGTGGAAACACCATATATTTT
TRBD2	.	TRBV27	TRBJ2-3	CASSLTWVAGETQYF	TGTGCCAGCAGTTTAACCTGGGTAGCGGGGGAAACGCAGTATTTT